What follows are 11 T cell receptor beta chains derived from one specimen sequenced in a study of early T cells in non-severe SARS-CoV-2 infection. TCRdb re-derived calls from the 5' RACE reads in MiXCR, one entry per CDR3 protein. The sample contains about 50,000 distinct CDR3 sequences, 11% of which appear only once. The material sequenced was whole blood. Receptors were obtained from an adult who was a healthcare worker with PCR-confirmed SARS-CoV-2 infection or an uninfected control (not recorded which).

This clonotype was seen repeatedly, ten times or more. The genes are TRBV7-9 and TRBJ2-2; D gene uncertain. CDR1 is SEHNR, CDR2 FQNEAQ, per germline (reference sequence). V was clipped by 1 base and J by 8 bases, with 5 bases between them. The CDR3 runs to 12 residues. CDR3 sequence reads: CASSLDLGELFF. CDR3 sequence (DNA): TGTGCCAGCAGCTTAGACCTGGGGGAGCTGTTTTTT.

In its sample, this clonotype was seen many times. The chain couples TRBV9 to TRBJ2-1; TRBD2 is a possible D gene (5 bases). The CDR3 runs 16 residues. V dropped 0 bases and J dropped 6 bases, with 16 bases sitting between them. Germline V lookup: CDR1 SGDLS, CDR2 YYNGEE. The CDR3 sequence is CASSVGARGISNEQFF. The CDR3 coding sequence is TGTGCCAGCAGCGTAGGGGCCCGGGGAATATCCAATGAGCAGTTCTTC.

This clonotype has only a few counts. V usage is TRBV4-2 and J usage is TRBJ1-4; D is perhaps TRBD1 (6 bases). The V end was cut by 1 base, the J end by 6 bases, with 15 bases between. Germline CDR1 reads LGHNA; CDR2 reads YNFKEQ. The CDR3 loop spans 16 amino acids. The CDR3 DNA is TGTGCCAGCAGCCAAGGCACCACAGGGTTAGATGAAAAACTGTTTTTT. Encoded protein: CASSQGTTGLDEKLFF.

The V call is TRBV29-1, the J call TRBJ1-2; D not certain. The CDR3 has 12 amino acids. Germline CDR1 and CDR2: SQVTM and ANQGSEA. The V end was cut by 3 bases, the J end by 5 bases, with 10 bases between. The CDR3 bases are TGCAGCGTTGAGGAGCTCGGTTATGGCTACACCTTC. Its protein product is CSVEELGYGYTF.

The sample holds a few counts of this clonotype. This chain joins TRBV29-1 and TRBJ2-5, with D unresolved. V lost 5 bases, J lost 4 bases, and 8 bases lay in between. The CDR3 length is 11 residues. Germline lookup yields CDR1 SQVTM and CDR2 ANQGSEA. The CDR3 bases are TGCAGCGTTCCGGTGGGAGAGACCCAGTACTTC. Residues: CSVPVGETQYF.

The rearrangement uses TRBV18 and TRBJ2-5, with TRBD1 identical over 7 bases. This CDR3 comprises 12 residues. Trimming took 6 bases from V and 4 from J; bases not matched to a gene: 2. CDR1 and CDR2 (germline): KGHSH, LQKENI. The CDR3 DNA follows: TGTGCCAGCTCCCCAGGGGGAGAGACCCAGTACTTC. Amino acids: CASSPGGETQYF.

This clonotype was found many times. The V gene is TRBV20-1, the J gene TRBJ2-1; D gene unclear. The CDR3 is made up of 15 amino acids. With 0 bases removed from V and 1 base from J, the gap between germline ends came to 10 bases. CDR1 is DFQATT, CDR2 SNEGSKA, per germline (reference sequence). The CDR3 bases are TGCAGTGCTAGAGATATGATGGGATCCTACAATGAGCAGTTCTTC. Its protein product is CSARDMMGSYNEQFF.

A few counts support this clonotype. The gene calls are TRBV29-1 and TRBJ1-1; D perhaps matches TRBD1 (6 bases). The CDR3 runs 14 residues. Germline lookup yields CDR1 SQVTM and CDR2 ANQGSEA. The ends were cut back, 7 bases at V and 4 bases at J, with 19 bases in the middle. In nucleotides, the CDR3 is TGCAGCGCCACACCTTCAGGGGCTGGCACTGAAGCTTTCTTT. It encodes CSATPSGAGTEAFF.

V and J are TRBV5-1 and TRBJ2-5, with 7 bases matching TRBD1. The germline CDR1 and CDR2 sequences are SGHRS and YFSETQ. The CDR3 has 15 amino acids. V lost 5 bases, J lost 3 bases, and 10 bases stayed unmatched. CDR3 loop: CASRDMDRKEETQYF. The CDR3 bases are TGCGCCAGCAGGGATATGGACAGGAAAGAAGAGACCCAGTACTTC. The whole variable domain, remainder taken from reference TRBV5-1 and TRBJ2-5, is KAGVTQTPRYLIKTRGQQVTLSCSPISGHRSVSWYQQTPGQGLQFLFEYFSETQRNKGNFPGRFSGRQFSNSRSEMNVSTLELGDSALYLCASRDMDRKEETQYFGPGTRLLVL.

This clonotype turned up a few times. The chain combines TRBV7-2 with TRBJ2-1; D remains unclear. Deletions cut 2 bases from V and 6 bases from J, with 14 bases between. CDR3 length: 15 amino acids. CDR1 is SGHTA and CDR2 is FQGNSA in the germline V gene. Here the CDR3 reads CASSLSLPYPNEQFF. CDR3 coding DNA: TGTGCCAGCAGCTTAAGTTTACCCTACCCCAATGAGCAGTTCTTC.

J is TRBJ1-6 and V is TRBV7-2; 7 positions agree with TRBD1. The trim removed 6 bases at V and 6 bases at J, leaving 8 bases unmatched. CDR1 and CDR2 (germline): SGHTA, FQGNSA. There are 15 residues in the CDR3. CDR3: CASRSTTGLNSPLHF. CDR3 DNA sequence: TGTGCCAGCAGATCCACGACAGGGCTTAATTCACCCCTCCACTTT. Full variable domain (outside the CDR3, taken from reference TRBV7-2 and TRBJ1-6): GAGVSQSPSNKVTEKGKDVELRCDPISGHTALYWYRQSLGQGLEFLIYFQGNSAPDKSGLPSDRFSAERTGGSVSTLTIQRTQQEDSAVYLCASRSTTGLNSPLHFGNGTRLTVT.